The present entry profiles one T cell receptor (beta chain) with its context. Its target is not known. These data belong to a study of CD8 T cells in Susac syndrome. V lost 6 bases to trimming and J lost 5 bases; unmatched junction nucleotides: 14. The CDR3 runs 16 residues. Per the germline V gene, CDR1 is SEHNR and CDR2 is FQNEAQ (reference sequence). Broader study findings: The study recognized that its TCR sequencing and HLA analysis covered a relatively small number of individuals.

The RNA input was about 0.5 to 1 ug, and it was reverse transcribed with random hexamers. Across 54 Vbeta and 13 Jbeta, immunoSEQ multiplex PCR amplified TCR beta CDR3. Each CDR3 protein gets one entry after TCRdb re-called the immunoSEQ multiplex PCR reads with MiXCR. The data contain about 150,000 distinct CDR3 sequences, around 95% of them singletons. Sequencing of TCR beta covered CD8+ and CD4+ T cells obtained from blood. The authors negatively isolated CD8+ and CD4+ T cells and FACS-enriched TEMRA cells. This receptor was obtained from a human donor with multiple sclerosis. The sample was CD8+ T cells from PBMCs. This chain joins TRBV7-9 and TRBJ1-1, with TRBD1 matching 8 bases. The chain's CDR3 is CASSYSAQGARTEAFF. The CDR3 nucleotides are TGTGCCAGCAGTTACTCAGCCCAGGGGGCCAGAACTGAAGCTTTCTTT.